This T cell receptor (beta chain) was recovered during a study of blood T cell repertoires in COVID-19. Study-level information: COVID-19 samples, acute and convalescent, were from the United States, Italy and Spain. Sample material is recorded as cDNA or gDNA derived from T cells, B-cell-depleted T cells, or PBMCs.

Methods used by the authors: For nucleated cells, counts were estimated from reference gene primer amplification. TCRdb's copy holds only in-frame clones and misses some; the assay was immunoSEQ multiplex PCR. The V and J calls and clone size are taken from that table; D and trimming were inferred from the DNA. The sample consists of approximately 100,000 clones, over 75% of them appearing once. Germline V gene lookup returns CDR1 SGHVS and CDR2 FNYEAQ. V gave up 5 bases and J gave up 11 bases, with 18 bases separating them. There are 14 residues in the CDR3. The sample consisted of peripheral blood. The receptor's source is a human donor in a cohort sampled during active or convalescent COVID-19. The chain joins TRBV7-6 to TRBJ1-4; tentative D call: TRBD1 (6 bases). As DNA, the CDR3 is TGTGCCAGCAGCCCGGGCACAGGGTTGGGGAAACTGTTTTTT. Its protein product is CASSPGTGLGKLFF.